This T cell receptor beta chain was identified in a study of naive and memory T cell subsets. Four PCR rounds used nested alpha and beta constant region primers plus the SP2 primer. Reverse transcription of blood and skin TCR RNA was primed at alpha and beta constant regions. TCRdb itself ran the 5' RACE reads through MiXCR, one entry per CDR3 protein. This sample has over 45,000 distinct CDR3 sequences; under 10% occur once, and the top ten carry around a tenth. The library had UMIs added by 3' ligation of an oligonucleotide to TCR cDNA. V lost 7 bases to trimming and J lost 12 bases, with 21 bases between them. The CDR3 length is 13 residues.

The chain carries TRBV12-3 or TRBV12-4 and TRBJ1-2; D is unclear. The source is a female donor in good health. For the CDR3, the DNA is TGTGCCAGCACCCAGTTTGGCGGGATTCGCGACACCTTC. This translates into CASTQFGGIRDTF.